This TCR beta chain was captured by sequencing in a study of T cell responses to AZD1222 COVID-19 vaccine. The method was immunoSEQ multiplex PCR; TCRdb's version includes in-frame clones alone and lacks a portion of them. The repertoire holds roughly 150,000 clones, with more than 70% as singletons. Germline assignment: CDR1 SGHNT and CDR2 YYREEE (reference sequence). Trimming removed 0 bases at V and 3 bases at J, with 9 bases between. This CDR3 comprises 15 residues. This TCR came from an adult in good health. The chain recombines TRBV5-4 with TRBJ2-2; perhaps TRBD1 as D (6 bases). The source was peripheral blood, collected on day 0 of AZD1222 vaccination. The DNA for the CDR3 is TGTGCCAGCAGCTTGGTACAGGGAGACACCGGGGAGCTGTTTTTT. Protein: CASSLVQGDTGELFF.